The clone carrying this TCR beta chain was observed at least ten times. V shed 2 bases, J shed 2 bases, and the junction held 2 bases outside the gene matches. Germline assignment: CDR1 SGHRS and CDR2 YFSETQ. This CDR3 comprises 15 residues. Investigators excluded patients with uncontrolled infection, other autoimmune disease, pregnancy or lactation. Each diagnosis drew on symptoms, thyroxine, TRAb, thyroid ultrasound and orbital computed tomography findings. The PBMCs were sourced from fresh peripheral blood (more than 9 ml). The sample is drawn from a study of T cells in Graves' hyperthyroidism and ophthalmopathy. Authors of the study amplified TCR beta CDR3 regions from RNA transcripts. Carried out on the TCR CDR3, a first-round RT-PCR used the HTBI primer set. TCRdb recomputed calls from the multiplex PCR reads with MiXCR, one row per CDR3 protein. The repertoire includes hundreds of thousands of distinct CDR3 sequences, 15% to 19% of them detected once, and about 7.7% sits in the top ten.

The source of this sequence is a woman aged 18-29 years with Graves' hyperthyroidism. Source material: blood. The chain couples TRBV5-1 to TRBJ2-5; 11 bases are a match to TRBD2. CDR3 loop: CASSFTSGGQETQYF. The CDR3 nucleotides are TGCGCCAGCAGCTTTACTAGCGGGGGACAAGAGACCCAGTACTTC.